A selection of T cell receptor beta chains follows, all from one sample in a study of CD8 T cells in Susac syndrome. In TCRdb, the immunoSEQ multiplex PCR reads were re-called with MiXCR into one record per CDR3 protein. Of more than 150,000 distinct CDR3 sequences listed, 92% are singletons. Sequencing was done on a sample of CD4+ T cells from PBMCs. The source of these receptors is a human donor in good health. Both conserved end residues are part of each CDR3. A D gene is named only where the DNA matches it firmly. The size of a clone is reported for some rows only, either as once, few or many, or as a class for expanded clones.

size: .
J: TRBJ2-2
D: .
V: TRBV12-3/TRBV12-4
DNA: TGTGCCAGCAGTTTTCCGAACACCGGGGAGCTGTTTTTT
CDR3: CASSFPNTGELFF

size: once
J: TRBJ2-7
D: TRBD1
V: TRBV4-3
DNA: TGCGCCAGCAGCCAAGTAGCAGGGGGCAGCTCCTACGAGCAGTACTTC
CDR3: CASSQVAGGSSYEQYF

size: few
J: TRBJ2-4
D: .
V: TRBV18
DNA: TGTGCCAGCTCACCCGGACAGAAAAACATTCAGTACTTC
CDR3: CASSPGQKNIQYF

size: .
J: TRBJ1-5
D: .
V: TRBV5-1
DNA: TGCGCCAGCAGCTTGGGGGCAGGGAGTGGCAATCAGCCCCAGCATTTT
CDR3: CASSLGAGSGNQPQHF

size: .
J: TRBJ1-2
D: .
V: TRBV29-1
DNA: TGCAGCGCAGACCTTACAGGGAGGTATGGCTACACCTTC
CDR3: CSADLTGRYGYTF

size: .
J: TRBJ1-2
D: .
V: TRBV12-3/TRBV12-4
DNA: TGTGCCAGCAGTTTACATGGGACGGGGGGCTACACCTTC
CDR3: CASSLHGTGGYTF

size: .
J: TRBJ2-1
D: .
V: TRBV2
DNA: TGTGCCAGCTCCCCAAACTCGGGGGTCAATGAGCAGTTCTTC
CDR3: CASSPNSGVNEQFF

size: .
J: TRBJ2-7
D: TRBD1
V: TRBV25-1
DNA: TGTGCCAGCAGTTCCGGGACAGGGGTTAGTCCCTACGAGCAGTACTTC
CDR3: CASSSGTGVSPYEQYF

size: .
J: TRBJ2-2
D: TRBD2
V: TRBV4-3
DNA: TGCGCCAGCAGCCAAGAACTAGCGGGGGCCTCGAGCACCGGGGAGCTGTTTTTT
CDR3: CASSQELAGASSTGELFF

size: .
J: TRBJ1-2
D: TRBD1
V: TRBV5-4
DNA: TGTGCCAGCAGCTTGAGCACAGGGGCTGGCTACACCTTC
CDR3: CASSLSTGAGYTF

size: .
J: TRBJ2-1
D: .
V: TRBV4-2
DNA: TGTGCCAGCAGCCAAGATGGTTGGCTAGGAAGGAATAATGAGCAGTTCTTC
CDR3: CASSQDGWLGRNNEQFF

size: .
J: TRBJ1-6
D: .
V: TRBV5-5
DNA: TGTGCCAGCAGCTTGGCACTGACGAATTCACCCCTCCACTTT
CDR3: CASSLALTNSPLHF

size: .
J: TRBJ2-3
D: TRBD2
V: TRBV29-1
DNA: TGCAGCGTTGATCTGGCCGGGGGGGCAGATACGCAGTATTTT
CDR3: CSVDLAGGADTQYF

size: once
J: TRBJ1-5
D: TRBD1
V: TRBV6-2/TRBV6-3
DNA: TGTGCCAGCAGATTAGGGACAGCGAATCAGCCCCAGCATTTT
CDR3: CASRLGTANQPQHF

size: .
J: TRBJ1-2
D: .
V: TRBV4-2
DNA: TGTGCCAGCAGCCAATCGGGGGGATCGGTTGGCTACACCTTC
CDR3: CASSQSGGSVGYTF

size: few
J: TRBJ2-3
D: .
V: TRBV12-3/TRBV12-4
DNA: TGTGCCAGCAGTGCCCGATTCACAGATACGCAGTATTTT
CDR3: CASSARFTDTQYF

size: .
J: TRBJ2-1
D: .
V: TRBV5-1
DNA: TGCGCCAGCAGCTTGGCCGCGGCCGGCTACAATGAGCAGTTCTTC
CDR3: CASSLAAAGYNEQFF

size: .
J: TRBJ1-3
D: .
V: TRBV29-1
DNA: TGCAGCGTTGCTCCTACCCACTTCTCTGGAAACACCATATATTTT
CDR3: CSVAPTHFSGNTIYF

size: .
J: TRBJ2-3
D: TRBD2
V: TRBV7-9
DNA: TGTGCCAGCAGTCCTCCGGGAGGGCCGACAGATACGCAGTATTTT
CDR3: CASSPPGGPTDTQYF

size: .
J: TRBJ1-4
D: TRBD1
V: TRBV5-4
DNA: TGTGCCAGCAGCTTGGGGGGGACAGGGGGCTTGCAAAAACTGTTTTTT
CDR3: CASSLGGTGGLQKLFF

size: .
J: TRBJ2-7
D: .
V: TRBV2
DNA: TGTGCCAGCAGTGAGGGCGGCCAGGGGATCTACGAGCAGTACTTC
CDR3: CASSEGGQGIYEQYF

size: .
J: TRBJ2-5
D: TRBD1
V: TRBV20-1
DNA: TGCAGTGCTCGACAGGGTGTGGGGACCCAGTACTTC
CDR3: CSARQGVGTQYF

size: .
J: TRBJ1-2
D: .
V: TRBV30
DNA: TGTGCCTGGAGTGTTGGTGTACATTATGGCTACACCTTC
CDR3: CAWSVGVHYGYTF

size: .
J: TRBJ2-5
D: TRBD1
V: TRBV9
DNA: TGTGCCAGCAGCGCGAGAGGGGGCGCGGGAGAGACCCAGTACTTC
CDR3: CASSARGGAGETQYF

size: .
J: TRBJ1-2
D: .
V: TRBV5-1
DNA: TGCGCCAGCAGCTCGTCGTTCACAGGCTATGGCTACACCTTC
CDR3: CASSSSFTGYGYTF

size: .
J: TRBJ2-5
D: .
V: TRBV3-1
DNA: TGTGCCAGCAGCCGTGCAGAACAAGAGACCCAGTACTTC
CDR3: CASSRAEQETQYF

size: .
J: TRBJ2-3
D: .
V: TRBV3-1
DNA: TGTGCCAGCAGCCTCCTCTGGGGCGATACGCAGTATTTT
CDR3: CASSLLWGDTQYF

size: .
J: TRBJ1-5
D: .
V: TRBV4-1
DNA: TGCGCCAGCAGCCAAGGGACGGGAAGGGGCAATCAGCCCCAGCATTTT
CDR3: CASSQGTGRGNQPQHF

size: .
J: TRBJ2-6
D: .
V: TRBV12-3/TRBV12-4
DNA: TGTGCCAGACGAAAAGGACTGTTCTCTGGGGCCAACGTCCTGACTTTC
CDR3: CARRKGLFSGANVLTF

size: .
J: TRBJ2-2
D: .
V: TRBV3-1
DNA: TGTGCCAGCAGCCCGGGGCTAGTAACCACCGGGGAGCTGTTTTTT
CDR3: CASSPGLVTTGELFF

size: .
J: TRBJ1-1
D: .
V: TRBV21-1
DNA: TGTGCCAGCAGCAATAGGGAGGCTTTCTTT
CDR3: CASSNREAFF

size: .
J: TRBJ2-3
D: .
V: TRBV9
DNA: TGTGCCAGCAGCGTAGGACCCGTCTACACAGATACGCAGTATTTT
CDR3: CASSVGPVYTDTQYF

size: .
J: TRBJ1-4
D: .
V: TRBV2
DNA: TGTGCCAGCAGTAACCGGGACTATAATGAAAAACTGTTTTTT
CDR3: CASSNRDYNEKLFF

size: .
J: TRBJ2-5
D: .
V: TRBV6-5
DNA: TGTGCCAGCAGTTACTCCGCACCAACGGACAGAAGTGAGACCCAGTACTTC
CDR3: CASSYSAPTDRSETQYF

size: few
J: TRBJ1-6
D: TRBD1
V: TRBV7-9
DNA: TGTGCCAGCAGCTTGGAACAGGGGGGTAATTCACCCCTCCACTTT
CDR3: CASSLEQGGNSPLHF

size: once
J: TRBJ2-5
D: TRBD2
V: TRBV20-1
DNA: TGCAGTGCTAGAGATCAGCGGGAGGGACAAGAGACCCAGTACTTC
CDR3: CSARDQREGQETQYF

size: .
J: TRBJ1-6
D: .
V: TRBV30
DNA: TGTGCCTGGATGAGGAAAAGGGTCGATAATTCACCCCTCCACTTT
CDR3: CAWMRKRVDNSPLHF

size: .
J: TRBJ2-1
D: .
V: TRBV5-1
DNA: TGCGCGGGGGGGCAATCCTACAATGAGCAGTTCTTC
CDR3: CAGGQSYNEQFF

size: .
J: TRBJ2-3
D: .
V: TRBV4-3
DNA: TGCGCCAGCAGCCAAGATCCGTCCGGGTATACGCAGTATTTT
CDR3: CASSQDPSGYTQYF